This entry lists 2 T cell receptor beta chains sequenced from one sample in a study of cytomegalovirus exposure and HLA in healthy donors. 13 Jbeta primers and 60 Vbeta primers were used for the PCR. Using immunoSEQ multiplex PCR, the repertoire was profiled, and TCRdb retains in-frame clones only, with some absent. The sample totals 100,000 to 150,000 clones. Specimen: PBMCs. The receptors were gathered from a woman in her thirties or forties in good health and CMV-seronegative.

This sequence joins TRBV7-2 and TRBJ1-1; D gene unclear. The CDR3 runs to 15 residues. Trimming stripped 5 bases from V and 4 bases from J, with 17 bases between. CDR1 and CDR2 (germline): SGHTA, FQGNSA. CDR3 protein: CASSPSTARGTEAFF. The DNA of the CDR3 is TGTGCCAGCAGCCCCTCGACGGCCCGAGGCACTGAAGCTTTCTTT.

The chain combines TRBV19 with TRBJ1-1; D might be TRBD1 (6 bases). The CDR3 is 13 residues long. Germline values: CDR1 LNHDA, CDR2 SQIVND (reference sequence). The V gene lost 5 bases and the J gene lost 11 bases, with 18 bases spanning the gap. The CDR3 bases are TGTGCCAGTAGTCTCGGCAGGGGCGGGAGGGCTTTCTTT. Its protein is CASSLGRGGRAFF.